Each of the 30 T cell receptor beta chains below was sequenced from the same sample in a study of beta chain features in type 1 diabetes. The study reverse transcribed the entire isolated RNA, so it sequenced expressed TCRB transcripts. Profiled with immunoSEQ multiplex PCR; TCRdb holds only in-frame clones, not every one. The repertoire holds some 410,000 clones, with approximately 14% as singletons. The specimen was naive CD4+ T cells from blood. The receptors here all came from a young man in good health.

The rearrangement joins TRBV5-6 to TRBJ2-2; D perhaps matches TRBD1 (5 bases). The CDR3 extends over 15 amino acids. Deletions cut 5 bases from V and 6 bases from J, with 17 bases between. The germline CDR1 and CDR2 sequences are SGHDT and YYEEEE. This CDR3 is CASRHMGLQSGELFF. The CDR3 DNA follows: TGTGCCAGCAGACATATGGGGCTTCAGTCCGGGGAGCTGTTTTTT. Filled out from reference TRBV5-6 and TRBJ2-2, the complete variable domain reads DAGVTQSPTHLIKTRGQQVTLRCSPKSGHDTVSWYQQALGQGPQFIFQYYEEEERQRGNFPDRFSGHQFPNYSSELNVNALLLGDSALYLCASRHMGLQSGELFFGEGSRLTVL.

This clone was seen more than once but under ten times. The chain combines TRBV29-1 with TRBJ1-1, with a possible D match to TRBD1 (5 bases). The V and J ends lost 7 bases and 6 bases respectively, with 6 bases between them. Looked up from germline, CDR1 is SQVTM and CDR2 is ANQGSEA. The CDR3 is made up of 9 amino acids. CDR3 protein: CSGGSEAFF. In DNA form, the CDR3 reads TGCAGCGGGGGGTCTGAAGCTTTCTTT.

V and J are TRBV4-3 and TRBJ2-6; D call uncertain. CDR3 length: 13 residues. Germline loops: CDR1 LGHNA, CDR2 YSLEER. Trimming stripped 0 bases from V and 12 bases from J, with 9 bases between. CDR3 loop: CASSQDWPSVLTF. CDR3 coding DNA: TGCGCCAGCAGCCAAGATTGGCCCTCCGTCCTGACTTTC.

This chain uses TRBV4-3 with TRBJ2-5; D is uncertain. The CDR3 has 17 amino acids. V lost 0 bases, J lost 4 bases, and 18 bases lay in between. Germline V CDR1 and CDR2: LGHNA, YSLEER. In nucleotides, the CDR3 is TGCGCCAGCAGCCAAGATCCTCGGCTTTCTCGTAGAGAGACCCAGTACTTC. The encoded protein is CASSQDPRLSRRETQYF.

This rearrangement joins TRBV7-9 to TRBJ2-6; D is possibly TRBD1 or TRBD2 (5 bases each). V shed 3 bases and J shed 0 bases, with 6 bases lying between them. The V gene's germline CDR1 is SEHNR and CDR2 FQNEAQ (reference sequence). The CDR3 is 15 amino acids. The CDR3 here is CASSLRGSGANVLTF. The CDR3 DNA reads TGTGCCAGCAGCTTGAGGGGCTCTGGGGCCAACGTCCTGACTTTC.

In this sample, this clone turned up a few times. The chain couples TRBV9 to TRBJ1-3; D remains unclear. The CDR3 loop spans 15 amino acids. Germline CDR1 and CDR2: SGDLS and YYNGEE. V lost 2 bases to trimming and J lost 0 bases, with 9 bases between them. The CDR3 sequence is CASSVDGISGNTIYF. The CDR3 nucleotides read TGTGCCAGCAGCGTCGACGGAATCTCTGGAAACACCATATATTTT.

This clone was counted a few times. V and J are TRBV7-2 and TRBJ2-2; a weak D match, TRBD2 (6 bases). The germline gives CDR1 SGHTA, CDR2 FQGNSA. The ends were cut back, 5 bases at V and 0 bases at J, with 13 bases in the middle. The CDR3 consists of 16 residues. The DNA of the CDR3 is TGTGCCAGCAGCCCCCGGGGGATGGCGAACACCGGGGAGCTGTTTTTT. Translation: CASSPRGMANTGELFF.

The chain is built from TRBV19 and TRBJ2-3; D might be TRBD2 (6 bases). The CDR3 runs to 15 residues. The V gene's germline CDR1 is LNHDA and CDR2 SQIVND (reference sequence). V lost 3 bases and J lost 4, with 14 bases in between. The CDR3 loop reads CASSIDTSISDTQYF. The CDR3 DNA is TGTGCCAGTAGTATTGATACTAGCATTTCAGATACGCAGTATTTT.

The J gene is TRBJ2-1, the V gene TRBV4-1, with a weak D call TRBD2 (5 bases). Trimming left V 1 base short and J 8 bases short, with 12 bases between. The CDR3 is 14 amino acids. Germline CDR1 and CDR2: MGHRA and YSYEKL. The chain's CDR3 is CASSQGSGGDEQFF. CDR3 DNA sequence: TGCGCCAGCAGCCAAGGGAGCGGTGGGGATGAGCAGTTCTTC.

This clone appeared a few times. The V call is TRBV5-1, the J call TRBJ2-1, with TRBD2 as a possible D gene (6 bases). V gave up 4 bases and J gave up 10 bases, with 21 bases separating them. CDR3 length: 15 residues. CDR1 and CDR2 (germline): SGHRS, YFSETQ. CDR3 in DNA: TGCGCCAGCAGCCTACTACCTCAACTAGCACGGGAGCAGTTCTTC. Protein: CASSLLPQLAREQFF.

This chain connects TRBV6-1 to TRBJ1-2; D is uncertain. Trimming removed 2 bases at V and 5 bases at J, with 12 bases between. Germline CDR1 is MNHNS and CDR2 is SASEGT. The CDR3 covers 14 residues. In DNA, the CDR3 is TGTGCCAGCAGTGAATTATCAGGAGGTTATGGCTACACCTTC. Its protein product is CASSELSGGYGYTF.

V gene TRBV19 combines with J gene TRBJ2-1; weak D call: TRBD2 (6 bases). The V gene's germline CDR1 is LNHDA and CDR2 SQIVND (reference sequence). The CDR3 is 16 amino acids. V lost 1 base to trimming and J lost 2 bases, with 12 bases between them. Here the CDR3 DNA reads TGTGCCAGTAGTATAGGGGGTAGCGGACCCTACAATGAGCAGTTCTTC. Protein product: CASSIGGSGPYNEQFF.

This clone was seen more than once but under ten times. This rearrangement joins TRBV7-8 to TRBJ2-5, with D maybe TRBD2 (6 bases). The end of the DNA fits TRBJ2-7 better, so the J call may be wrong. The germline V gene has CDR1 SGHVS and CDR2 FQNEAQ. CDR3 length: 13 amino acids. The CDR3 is CASSSREPGEQYF. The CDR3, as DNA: TGTGCCAGCAGCTCCCGGGAGCCGGGCGAGCAGTACTTC.

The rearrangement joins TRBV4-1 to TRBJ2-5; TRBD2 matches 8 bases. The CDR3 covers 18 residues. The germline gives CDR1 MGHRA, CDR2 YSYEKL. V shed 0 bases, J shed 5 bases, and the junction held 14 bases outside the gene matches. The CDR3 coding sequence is TGCGCCAGCAGCCAAGATACCCTACTTCGGGGGGGCCGGGAGACCCAGTACTTC. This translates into CASSQDTLLRGGRETQYF.

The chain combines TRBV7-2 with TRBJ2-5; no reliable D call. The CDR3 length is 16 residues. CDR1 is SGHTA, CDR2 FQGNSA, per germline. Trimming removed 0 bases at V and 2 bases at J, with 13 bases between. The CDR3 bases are TGTGCCAGCAGCTTAGCCACCAACTGGGGTCAAGAGACCCAGTACTTC. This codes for CASSLATNWGQETQYF.

The CDR3 nucleotides read TGCAGCGTTGGGGCCCTAGGTCCCAAAAACATTCAGTACTTC. Translation gives CSVGALGPKNIQYF. J is TRBJ2-4 and V is TRBV29-1; D not certain. CDR1 is SQVTM and CDR2 is ANQGSEA in the germline V gene. V lost 4 bases and J 2 bases, leaving 12 bases between the germline ends. The CDR3 is 14 residues long.

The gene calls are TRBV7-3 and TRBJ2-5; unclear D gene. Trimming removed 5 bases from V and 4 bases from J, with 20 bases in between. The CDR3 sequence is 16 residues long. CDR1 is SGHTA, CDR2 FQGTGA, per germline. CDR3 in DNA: TGTGCCAGCAGCCTCGGACGGAGCCCTGTGGGAGAGACCCAGTACTTC. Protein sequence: CASSLGRSPVGETQYF.

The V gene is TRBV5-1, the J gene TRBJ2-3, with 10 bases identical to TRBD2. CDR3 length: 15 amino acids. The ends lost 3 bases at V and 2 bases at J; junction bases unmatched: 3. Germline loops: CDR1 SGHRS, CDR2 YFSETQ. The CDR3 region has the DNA TGCGCCAGCAGCTCCGGACTAGCGGACACAGATACGCAGTATTTT. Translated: CASSSGLADTDTQYF. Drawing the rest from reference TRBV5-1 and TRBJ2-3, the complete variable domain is KAGVTQTPRYLIKTRGQQVTLSCSPISGHRSVSWYQQTPGQGLQFLFEYFSETQRNKGNFPGRFSGRQFSNSRSEMNVSTLELGDSALYLCASSSGLADTDTQYFGPGTRLTVL.

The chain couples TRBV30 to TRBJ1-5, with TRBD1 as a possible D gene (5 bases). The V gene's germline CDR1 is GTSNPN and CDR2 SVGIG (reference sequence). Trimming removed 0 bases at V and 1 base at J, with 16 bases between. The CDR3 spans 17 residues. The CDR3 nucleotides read TGTGCCTGGAGTGTAGGGAGAACCAGGGCGAGCAATCAGCCCCAGCATTTT. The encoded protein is CAWSVGRTRASNQPQHF.

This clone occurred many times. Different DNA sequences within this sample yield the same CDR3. In nucleotides, the CDR3 is TGTGCCTGGAGTGTACTAAATGAGCAGTTCTTC. Residues: CAWSVLNEQFF. This sequence joins TRBV30 and TRBJ2-1; D is undetermined. The CDR3 is 11 residues long. CDR1 is GTSNPN and CDR2 is SVGIG in the germline V gene (reference sequence). V was clipped by 0 bases and J by 7 bases, with 4 bases between them.

This CDR3 reads CASYWATGELFF. CDR3 in DNA: TGTGCCAGCTATTGGGCCACCGGGGAGCTGTTTTTT. This sequence joins TRBV2 and TRBJ2-2; D gene unclear. V was pared by 8 bases and J by 4 bases, with 8 bases between. CDR1 is SNHLY and CDR2 is FYNNEI in the germline V gene. CDR3 size: 12 residues.

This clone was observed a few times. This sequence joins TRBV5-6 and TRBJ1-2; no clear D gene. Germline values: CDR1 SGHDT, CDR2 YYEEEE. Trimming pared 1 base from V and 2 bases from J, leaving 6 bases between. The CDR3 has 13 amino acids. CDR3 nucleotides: TGTGCCAGCAGCTTGTTGGGAAACTATGGCTACACCTTC. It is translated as CASSLLGNYGYTF.

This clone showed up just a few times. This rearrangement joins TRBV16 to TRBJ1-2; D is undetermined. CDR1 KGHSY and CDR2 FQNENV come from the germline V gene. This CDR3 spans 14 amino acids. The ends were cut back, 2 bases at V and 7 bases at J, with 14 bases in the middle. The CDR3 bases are TGTGCCAGCAGCCAAAGTGCTGGGGTCGGTGGCTACACCTTC. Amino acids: CASSQSAGVGGYTF.

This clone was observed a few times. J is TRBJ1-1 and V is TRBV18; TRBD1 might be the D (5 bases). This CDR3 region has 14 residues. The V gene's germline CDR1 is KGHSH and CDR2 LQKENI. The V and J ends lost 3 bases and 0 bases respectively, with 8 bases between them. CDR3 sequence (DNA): TGTGCCAGCTCACCCACACAGGTGAACACTGAAGCTTTCTTT. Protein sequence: CASSPTQVNTEAFF.

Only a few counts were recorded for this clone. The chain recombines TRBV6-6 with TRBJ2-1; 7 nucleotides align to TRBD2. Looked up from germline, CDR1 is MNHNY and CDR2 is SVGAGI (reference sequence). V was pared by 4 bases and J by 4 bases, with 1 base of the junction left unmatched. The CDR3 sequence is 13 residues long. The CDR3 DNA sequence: TGTGCCAGCAGTTCGGGACTATACAATGAGCAGTTCTTC. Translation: CASSSGLYNEQFF.

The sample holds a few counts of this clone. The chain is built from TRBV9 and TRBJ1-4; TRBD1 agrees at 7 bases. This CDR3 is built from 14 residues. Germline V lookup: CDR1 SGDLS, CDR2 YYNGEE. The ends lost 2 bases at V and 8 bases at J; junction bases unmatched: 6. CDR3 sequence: CASSVTGSYEKLFF. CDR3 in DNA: TGTGCCAGCAGCGTGACAGGGTCGTACGAAAAACTGTTTTTT.

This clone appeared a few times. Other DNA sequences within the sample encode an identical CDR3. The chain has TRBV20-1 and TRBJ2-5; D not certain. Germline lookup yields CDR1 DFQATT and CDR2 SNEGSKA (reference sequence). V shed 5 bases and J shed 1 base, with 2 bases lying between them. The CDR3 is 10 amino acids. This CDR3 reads CSALQETQYF. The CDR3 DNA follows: TGCAGTGCTCTCCAAGAGACCCAGTACTTC.

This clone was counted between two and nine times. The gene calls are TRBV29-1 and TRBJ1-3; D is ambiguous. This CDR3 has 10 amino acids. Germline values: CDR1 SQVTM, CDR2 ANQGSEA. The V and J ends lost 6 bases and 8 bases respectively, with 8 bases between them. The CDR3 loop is CSVGRDTIYF. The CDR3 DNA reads TGCAGCGTCGGGCGTGACACCATATATTTT.

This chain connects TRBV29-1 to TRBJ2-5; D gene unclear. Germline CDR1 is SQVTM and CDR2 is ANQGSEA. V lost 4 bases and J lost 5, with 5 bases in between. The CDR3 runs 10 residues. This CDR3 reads CSVVWETQYF. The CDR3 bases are TGCAGCGTTGTATGGGAGACCCAGTACTTC.

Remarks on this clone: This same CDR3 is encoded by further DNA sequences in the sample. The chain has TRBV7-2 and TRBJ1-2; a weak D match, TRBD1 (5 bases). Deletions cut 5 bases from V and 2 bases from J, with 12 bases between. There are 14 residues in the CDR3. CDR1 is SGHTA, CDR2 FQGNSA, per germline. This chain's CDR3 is CASSLGEGNYGYTF. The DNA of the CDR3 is TGTGCCAGCAGCCTAGGGGAGGGAAACTATGGCTACACCTTC.